A single sample is the source of the 5 T cell receptor beta chains below, sequenced in a study of T cell responses to AZD1222 COVID-19 vaccine. TCRdb keeps only in-frame clones here, not all; method: immunoSEQ multiplex PCR. Of 100,000 to 150,000 clones in the sample, roughly nine tenths were seen once. Sequenced here: peripheral blood, sampled on day 0 of AZD1222 vaccination. Every receptor here comes from an adult in good health.

This clone was picked up one time. V and J are TRBV10-3 and TRBJ2-7; D is ambiguous. The V end lost 2 bases, the J end lost 4 bases, and 12 bases lay between the germline ends. The CDR3 has 14 residues. The V gene's germline CDR1 is ENHRY and CDR2 SYGVKD. As DNA, the CDR3 is TGTGCCATCAGTGAGACCCCCGGTAGGTACGAGCAGTACTTC. Translated, it gives CAISETPGRYEQYF.

The chain combines TRBV19 with TRBJ2-2, with 7 bases that match TRBD1. The CDR3 spans 15 residues. CDR1 is LNHDA and CDR2 is SQIVND in the germline V gene (reference sequence). The V gene end was trimmed by 5 bases and the J gene end by 1 base; junction bases not matched to a gene: 4. The CDR3 DNA is TGTGCCAGTAGTGTTGGGACAGTGAACACCGGGGAGCTGTTTTTT. It translates to CASSVGTVNTGELFF.

This chain connects TRBV6-2 or TRBV6-3 to TRBJ1-5; D unresolved. The germline CDR1 and CDR2 sequences are MNHEY and SVGEGT. Trimming cost V 0 bases and J 6 bases, with 6 bases left between them. This CDR3 has 13 amino acids. CDR3 DNA sequence: TGTGCCAGCAGTTACTCGGTGACTCAGCCCCAGCATTTT. Residues: CASSYSVTQPQHF.

The rearrangement links TRBV6-5 to TRBJ1-3; D not resolved. Germline-derived CDR1 and CDR2 are MNHEY and SVGAGI. CDR3 size: 16 residues. Trimming pared 2 bases from V and 0 bases from J, leaving 11 bases between. The CDR3 loop reads CASSYESPSSGNTIYF. The DNA for the CDR3 is TGTGCCAGCAGTTACGAATCCCCCAGCTCTGGAAACACCATATATTTT.

The chain has TRBV24-1 and TRBJ1-5, with a weak D call TRBD1 (5 bases). This CDR3 spans 13 amino acids. Germline-derived CDR1 and CDR2 are KGHDR and SFDVKD. The ends were cut back, 10 bases at V and 1 base at J, with 10 bases in the middle. The CDR3 nucleotides read TGTGCCACTCAGGGAGGGAGCAATCAGCCCCAGCATTTT. It translates to CATQGGSNQPQHF.